What follows are 16 T cell receptor beta chains derived from one specimen sequenced in a study of spatial heterogeneity in lung cancer. Points from the study as a whole: In tumors, expanded intratumoral alpha and beta TCR counts tracked mutation counts.

What these receptors recognize is not known. A single record per CDR3 protein comes from TCRdb applying MiXCR to the 5' RACE reads. The table has around 16,000 distinct CDR3 sequences, roughly 7.1% seen once. Time point: sample taken at primary tumor resection. This specimen was lung tumor tissue, taken at surgery. The source of these receptors is a female donor with early-stage non-small cell lung cancer.

Ten or more counts support this clonotype. This beta chain slipped into a library made for alpha chains as a stray read, so its size is not meaningful. V is TRBV6-2 or TRBV6-3 and J is TRBJ2-5; no clear D gene. Germline V gives CDR1 MNHEY, CDR2 SVGEGT. The V gene lost 6 bases and the J gene lost 7 bases, with 15 bases spanning the gap. The CDR3 covers 13 residues. Written as DNA, the CDR3 is TGTGCCAGCAGCCCCGACGAAAAGGGGACCCAGTACTTC. Amino acids: CASSPDEKGTQYF.

This clonotype was seen repeatedly, ten times or more. Because the library targeted alpha chains, this beta chain is an off-target read whose size means little. CDR3 coding DNA: TGCGCCAGCAGCGAAGTACAGGGGCACCAAGGTACCAAAAACATTCAGTACTTC. Translated: CASSEVQGHQGTKNIQYF. The rearrangement joins TRBV4-3 to TRBJ2-4; 7 positions agree with TRBD1. CDR1 and CDR2 from the germline V gene are LGHNA and YSLEER. CDR3 length: 18 residues. V lost 5 bases and J lost 2; bases outside the gene matches: 15.

In this sample, this clonotype turned up many times. Since the library was made to target alpha chains, this beta chain is a stray read and its abundance is not meaningful. The rearrangement links TRBV12-3 or TRBV12-4 to TRBJ1-1; weak D call: TRBD1 (5 bases). The CDR3 loop spans 13 amino acids. The V end lost 3 bases, the J end lost 4 bases, and 9 bases lay between the germline ends. CDR3 sequence reads: CASSFPGPTEAFF. CDR3 DNA sequence: TGTGCCAGCAGTTTCCCGGGACCCACTGAAGCTTTCTTT.

This clonotype was seen many times. A library prepared for alpha chains yielded this beta chain as an off-target read; its size is of little meaning. The chain recombines TRBV5-1 with TRBJ1-4; D is unclear. The CDR3 is made up of 14 amino acids. V was shortened by 0 bases and J by 2 bases, with 5 bases between the two germline ends. CDR1 is SGHRS, CDR2 YFSETQ, per germline. The CDR3 DNA reads TGCGCCAGCAGCTTGGCCAGGACTAATGAAAAACTGTTTTTT. Its translation is CASSLARTNEKLFF.

Within the sample, this clonotype is medium-sized. With the library built for alpha chains, this beta chain is off target and its frequency is not meaningful. The DNA for the CDR3 is TGTGCCAGCAGCTGGGACAGGGGTGCCAATGAGCAGTTCTTC. Translated: CASSWDRGANEQFF. The gene calls are TRBV7-2 and TRBJ2-1; 10 bases are shared with TRBD1. J lost 6 bases, V lost 4 bases, and 3 bases had no gene match. The CDR3 covers 14 residues. CDR1 SGHTA and CDR2 FQGNSA come from the germline V gene.

This clonotype was seen at least ten times. A library made for alpha chains picked up this beta chain off target, so its size means little. This chain uses TRBV4-3 with TRBJ2-7; D unclear. Per the germline V gene, CDR1 is LGHNA and CDR2 is YSLEER. The V end lost 11 bases, the J end lost 3 bases, and 11 bases lay between the germline ends. The CDR3 has 11 residues. CDR3 nucleotides: TGCGCCCCGCCCCCAGGCTACGAGCAGTACTTC. This gives the protein CAPPPGYEQYF.

Concerning this clonotype: With a much larger clone just one base away, this may be a read error. The library was built for alpha chains, so this beta chain is an off-target read and its size means little. This rearrangement joins TRBV7-2 to TRBJ2-5; TRBD2 matches 7 bases. The CDR3 sequence is 15 residues long. The germline V gene has CDR1 SGHTA and CDR2 FQGNSA. The CDR3: CASSLARGGGENQYF. DNA for the CDR3: TGTGCCAGCAGCTTGGCCAGAGGCGGGGGTGAGAACCAGTACTTC.

This clonotype occurred many times. This beta chain is a stray read from a library made for alpha chains; its abundance is not meaningful. The chain employs TRBV28 and TRBJ2-7; TRBD1 matches 8 bases. V was clipped by 6 bases and J by 3 bases; unmatched bases: 10. Germline-derived CDR1 and CDR2 are MDHEN and SYDVKM. This CDR3 contains 15 residues. The CDR3 here is CASSFAGGPSYEQYF. CDR3 sequence (DNA): TGTGCCAGCAGCTTTGCAGGGGGCCCTAGCTACGAGCAGTACTTC.

This clonotype came up many times. This beta chain is a stray read from a library made for alpha chains; its abundance is not meaningful. This CDR3 is CASSLDRDQPQHF. CDR3 nucleotide sequence: TGTGCCAGCAGCTTAGACAGGGATCAGCCCCAGCATTTT. The chain recombines TRBV7-8 with TRBJ1-5; maybe TRBD1 (6 bases). V dropped 1 base and J dropped 5 bases, with 6 bases sitting between them. The CDR3 length is 13 residues. CDR1 is SGHVS and CDR2 is FQNEAQ in the germline V gene. Supplemented by reference TRBV7-8 and TRBJ1-5, the full variable domain reads GAGVSQSPRYKVAKRGQDVALRCDPISGHVSLFWYQQALGQGPEFLTYFQNEAQLDKSGLPSDRFFAERPEGSVSTLKIQRTQQEDSAVYLCASSLDRDQPQHFGDGTRLSIL.

This clonotype was observed many times. Since it is a stray read in a library aimed at alpha chains, this beta chain has a size that is not meaningful. The chain joins TRBV28 to TRBJ2-7; D may be TRBD2 (6 bases). V was pared by 5 bases and J by 0 bases, with 8 bases between. This CDR3 spans 13 amino acids. Germline V gene lookup returns CDR1 MDHEN and CDR2 SYDVKM. CDR3 region: CASSRGNSYEQYF. The CDR3 bases are TGTGCCAGCAGTCGCGGGAACTCCTACGAGCAGTACTTC.

With respect to this clonotype: A library prepared for alpha chains yielded this beta chain as an off-target read; its size is of little meaning. The V gene is TRBV12-3 or TRBV12-4, the J gene TRBJ2-6; maybe TRBD2 (5 bases). V lost 2 bases and J lost 2, with 7 bases in between. The CDR3 consists of 15 residues. The CDR3 DNA is TGTGCCAGCAGTTTACCGGGGACTGGGGCCAACGTCCTGACTTTC. Translated, it gives CASSLPGTGANVLTF.

This clonotype was seen ten or more times. As an off-target read in a library built for alpha chains, this beta chain has a frequency of little significance. This chain links TRBV27 with TRBJ2-3; D might be TRBD2 (5 bases). Per the germline V gene, CDR1 is MNHEY and CDR2 is SMNVEV (reference sequence). The CDR3 is 16 residues long. Trimming pared 7 bases from V and 1 base from J, leaving 18 bases between. CDR3 protein: CASTFTKSRGTDTQYF. CDR3 sequence (DNA): TGTGCCAGCACCTTTACGAAATCGCGGGGCACAGATACGCAGTATTTT.

A few counts support this clonotype. In a library made to pick up alpha chains, this beta chain is a stray read with a size that means little. V and J are TRBV7-2 and TRBJ2-1, with D perhaps TRBD1 (5 bases). Trimming took 5 bases from V and 5 from J, leaving 10 bases between them. The germline CDR1 and CDR2 sequences are SGHTA and FQGNSA. The CDR3 is made up of 13 amino acids. In DNA form, the CDR3 reads TGTGCCAGCAGCATAGGACAAGACAATGAGCAGTTCTTC. It is translated as CASSIGQDNEQFF.

On this clonotype: This beta chain is a stray read from a library made for alpha chains; its abundance is not meaningful. The chain joins TRBV25-1 to TRBJ2-7; 13 bases are shared with TRBD2. Trimming removed 1 base from V and 2 bases from J; junction bases left unmatched: 8. The length of the CDR3 is 18 residues. Germline V gene lookup returns CDR1 MGHDK and CDR2 SYGVNS. The CDR3 coding sequence is TGTGCCAGCAGTGAATTACTAGCGGGGGGGCATCGTACCTACGAGCAGTACTTC. Protein product: CASSELLAGGHRTYEQYF.

The table lists this clonotype with many counts. This beta chain is an unintended read in a library built for alpha chains; its size means little. V is TRBV29-1 and J is TRBJ1-2; 8 nucleotides agree with TRBD1. V shed 0 bases, J shed 3 bases, and the junction held 6 bases outside the gene matches. The V gene's germline CDR1 is SQVTM and CDR2 ANQGSEA. This CDR3 is built from 15 residues. The CDR3 nucleotides read TGCAGCGTTGAAGACCTGGACAGGGATCACTATGGCTACACCTTC. Its protein product is CSVEDLDRDHYGYTF.

Concerning this clonotype itself: The library was built for alpha chains, so this beta chain is an off-target read and its size means little. V gene TRBV4-3 combines with J gene TRBJ1-1; D not certain. V lost 1 base, J lost 3 bases, and 9 bases lay in between. CDR1 is LGHNA, CDR2 YSLEER, per germline. The CDR3 loop spans 14 amino acids. This chain's CDR3 is CASSQVVKHTEAFF. In DNA, the CDR3 is TGCGCCAGCAGCCAAGTTGTGAAGCACACTGAAGCTTTCTTT.